A selection of T cell receptor beta chains follows, all from one sample in a study of CD8 T cells in Susac syndrome. TCRdb analysed the immunoSEQ multiplex PCR reads with MiXCR anew, one entry per CDR3 protein. The repertoire holds about 290,000 distinct CDR3 sequences, around nine tenths seen once, with approximately 0.18% in the top ten. Sequenced material: CD8+ T cells from PBMCs. The origin of the receptors is a human donor with multiple sclerosis. CDR3s include the opening cysteine and the closing phenylalanine or tryptophan. The order of the fields is J gene, clone size, V gene, CDR3 length, D gene, CDR3 DNA, CDR3 protein. The D gene is left open where the match is weak. Only some rows state a clone size, as once, few, many or a class for expanded clones.

TRBJ2-1 . TRBV11-2 14 . TGTGCCAGCAGCTTTTCCCAAGAGTATAATGAGCAGTTCTTC CASSFSQEYNEQFF
TRBJ2-1 . TRBV7-2 16 TRBD2 TGTGCCAGCAGTTCCAGACTAGCGGGAGAGTACAATGAGCAGTTCTTC CASSSRLAGEYNEQFF
TRBJ2-3 . TRBV6-6 15 TRBD2 TGTGCCAGCAGTTACTCGACTAGCGCGGCAGATACGCAGTATTTT CASSYSTSAADTQYF
TRBJ2-1 . TRBV6-4 15 TRBD2 TGTGCCAGCAGTGTTGCCGGGGGGGACTACAATGAGCAGTTCTTC CASSVAGGDYNEQFF
TRBJ2-7 . TRBV29-1 17 TRBD1 TGCAGCGTTGAACTAGAACCCCGGGACAGGGATTCGTACGAGCAGTACTTC CSVELEPRDRDSYEQYF
TRBJ2-7 . TRBV28 15 TRBD1 TGTGCCAGCAGTGTAACCGGGACAGGCTACTACGAGCAGTACTTC CASSVTGTGYYEQYF
TRBJ2-7 . TRBV5-5 14 TRBD1 TGTGCCAGCAGCGTGGCCGGGACAGTCTACGAGCAGTACTTC CASSVAGTVYEQYF
TRBJ1-2 . TRBV5-5 13 . TGTGCCAGCAGCCCTGGAGGGGTGCCAGGCTACACCTTC CASSPGGVPGYTF
TRBJ1-5 . TRBV21-1 20 . TGTGCCAGCAGCAAAAAGCCGACAGAGACAGGGGGACGGAACAATCAGCCCCAGCATTTT CASSKKPTETGGRNNQPQHF
TRBJ2-3 . TRBV7-9 17 . TGTGCCAGCAGCTCCATACCGGGACACCTGAGCACAGATACGCAGTATTTT CASSSIPGHLSTDTQYF
TRBJ2-5 . TRBV9 15 TRBD1 TGTGCCAGCAGCGTAGTGACAGGGGGCGAAGAGACCCAGTACTTC CASSVVTGGEETQYF
TRBJ2-2 . TRBV6-6 15 . TGTGCCAGCAGTTACTTAGGGGGAACTACCGGGGAGCTGTTTTTT CASSYLGGTTGELFF
TRBJ1-1 . TRBV29-1 11 . TGCAGCGTAGCCAGGAACACTGAAGCTTTCTTT CSVARNTEAFF
TRBJ1-4 . TRBV3-1 14 TRBD1 TGTGCCAGCAGTCGCAGGGGGATTAATGAAAAACTGTTTTTT CASSRRGINEKLFF
TRBJ1-1 once TRBV30 11 . TGTGCCTGGAGTCCCGGACTTGAAGCTTTCTTT CAWSPGLEAFF
TRBJ2-7 . TRBV5-6 17 TRBD2 TGTGCCAGCAGCTTCGGGGTCGGCGGGGGGAAGCCCTACGAGCAGTACTTC CASSFGVGGGKPYEQYF
TRBJ2-1 . TRBV6-1 14 . TGTGCCAGCAGTGAAGGGGGGGCTAGCGATGAGCAGTTCTTC CASSEGGASDEQFF
TRBJ1-1 . TRBV6-2/TRBV6-3 16 TRBD1 TGTGCCAGCAGTTTCCGACAGGGGGCTTTGAACACTGAAGCTTTCTTT CASSFRQGALNTEAFF
TRBJ2-5 . TRBV20-1 13 TRBD1 TGCAGTGCTTGGACAGGGGGCAGGGAGACCCAGTACTTC CSAWTGGRETQYF
TRBJ2-7 . TRBV27 15 TRBD1 TGTGCCAGCAGTACGAATGGACAGGGGAACTACGAGCAGTACTTC CASSTNGQGNYEQYF
TRBJ2-1 once TRBV6-1 18 TRBD2 TGTGCCAGCAGTGAATTAGGGCTAGCGGGAGGGCCCTACAATGAGCAGTTCTTC CASSELGLAGGPYNEQFF
TRBJ2-1 . TRBV29-1 11 . TGCAGCGTTGAGTTTACGGTGGGCGAGTTCTTC CSVEFTVGEFF
TRBJ2-1 . TRBV20-1 14 . TGCAGTGCCAGACTAGAAATCTCCTACAATGAGCAGTTCTTC CSARLEISYNEQFF
TRBJ2-3 . TRBV29-1 21 . TGCAGCGCCGTGGTATCCGGCCGGGCGATGACAGGCGATTATCTAACAGATACGCAGTATTTT CSAVVSGRAMTGDYLTDTQYF
TRBJ2-1 . TRBV6-4 14 TRBD2 TGTGCCAGCAGTGAGGGACTAGCGGGTAATGAGCAGTTCTTC CASSEGLAGNEQFF
TRBJ2-5 . TRBV7-8 17 TRBD2 TGTGCCAGCAGCTCCCATACATTACTAGCGGGGGGGGAGACCCAGTACTTC CASSSHTLLAGGETQYF
TRBJ2-1 once TRBV14 15 TRBD2 TGTGCCAGCAGCCAAAAACTAGCGGGGGTCAATGAGCAGTTCTTC CASSQKLAGVNEQFF
TRBJ2-2 . TRBV7-9 15 TRBD1 TGTGCCAGCAGCGGACAGGGCATGAACACCGGGGAGCTGTTTTTT CASSGQGMNTGELFF
TRBJ2-3 . TRBV29-1 15 . TGCAGCGTAGAAACCGGGACAAGGAATAAACATACGCAGTATTTT CSVETGTRNKHTQYF
TRBJ2-1 . TRBV5-1 19 TRBD2 TGCGCCAGCACCCCATGGGAGGGTGGAGGCTTAAGCTCCTACAATGAGCAGTTCTTC CASTPWEGGGLSSYNEQFF
TRBJ2-3 . TRBV12-3/TRBV12-4 14 . TGTGCCAGCAGCCCGATGAGAGCCACAGATACGCAGTATTTT CASSPMRATDTQYF
TRBJ2-1 . TRBV29-1 13 . TGCAGCGCTTTCGGGGCACGGGGATATGAGCAGTTCTTC CSAFGARGYEQFF
TRBJ1-2 . TRBV29-1 10 . TGCAGCGTTCGGGATTATGGCTACACCTTC CSVRDYGYTF
TRBJ2-1 . TRBV11-1 13 . TGTGCCAGCAGCTTCCCCGCAGACAATGAGCAGTTCTTC CASSFPADNEQFF
TRBJ2-1 . TRBV5-1 14 . TGCGCCAGCAGCTTGTGGGGGCCGGGCAATGAGCAGTTCTTC CASSLWGPGNEQFF
TRBJ2-1 . TRBV4-1 14 . TGCGCCAGCAGCCAAGGAGGGGGTCAGGGTGAGCAGTTCTTC CASSQGGGQGEQFF
TRBJ2-3 . TRBV7-2 15 . TGTGCCAGCAGCTTAGTTGGGGGGGCCACAGATACGCAGTATTTT CASSLVGGATDTQYF
TRBJ1-3 once TRBV9 18 . TGTGCCAGCAGCCCCGACGCGGGACTACTCTGGGGAGGAAACACCATATATTTT CASSPDAGLLWGGNTIYF
TRBJ2-1 once TRBV6-2/TRBV6-3 15 . TGTGCCAGCAGTTTTGGACCCATATCTTACAATGAGCAGTTCTTC CASSFGPISYNEQFF
TRBJ1-3 . TRBV6-5 15 . TGTGCCAGCAGTTACGGCGGGGCAACTGGAAACACCATATATTTT CASSYGGATGNTIYF
TRBJ2-1 . TRBV27 15 TRBD1 TGTGCCAGCAGCCCCGGGACAGCGTCCTACAATGAGCAGTTCTTC CASSPGTASYNEQFF
TRBJ2-7 . TRBV28 16 . TGTGCCAGCACTTCCCCCCAAGGTAAAGGAACCTACGAGCAGTACTTC CASTSPQGKGTYEQYF
TRBJ2-5 . TRBV6-2/TRBV6-3 14 TRBD2 TGTGCCACCTTAGCGGGAGGACTCCAAGAGACCCAGTACTTC CATLAGGLQETQYF
TRBJ1-1 . TRBV6-4 16 TRBD1 TGTGCCAGCAGTGAAAAAGGGGGCTTTGAGGTCACTGAAGCTTTCTTT CASSEKGGFEVTEAFF
TRBJ1-5 once TRBV30 14 . TGTGCCTGGAGTGGACAGACAAGCAATCAGCCCCAGCATTTT CAWSGQTSNQPQHF
TRBJ2-2 . TRBV5-1 16 . TGCGCCAGCAGTCCGCGAGAGGACAGTCTAACCGGGGAGCTGTTTTTT CASSPREDSLTGELFF
TRBJ2-1 . TRBV4-1 12 . TGCGCCAGCAGCCAAGGGGCAGGGGAGCAGTTCTTC CASSQGAGEQFF
TRBJ2-1 . TRBV20-1 15 TRBD2 TGCAGTGCTCGGTTTAGCGGGACCTACTACAATGAGCAGTTCTTC CSARFSGTYYNEQFF
TRBJ2-1 . TRBV20-1 17 TRBD2 TGCAGTGCTTCAGCTCCGGGACTAGCGGGGTCCTACAATGAGCAGTTCTTC CSASAPGLAGSYNEQFF